This T cell receptor (beta chain) was documented in a study of identical twins listed by TCRdb under 2016. In terms of the full investigation: The study deep-sequenced TCR alpha and beta repertoires from monozygotic twins, unrelated adults of various ages and cord blood to test whether fetal clonotypes persist. Replicate twin experiments were performed at different times using different library preparation protocols to rule out contamination. The paper's findings and limits, for the study overall: Because the same donors could not be followed over many years, the conclusions depended on cross-sectional statistical analysis. Invariant T cells such as MAIT and iNKT could partly confound zero-insertion analyses, although diverse VJ usage argued against such confounding for most clonotypes. The excess sharing between twins in beta out-of-frame sequences was weaker because fewer shared sequences reduced the signal-to-noise ratio. Compared with coincidental sharing between unrelated individuals, out-of-frame TCR alpha sequences shared between twins had an excess of sequences with low generation probability. In monozygotic twins, recombination models systematically underestimated out-of-frame TCR alpha sharing, but the models matched the sharing seen between unrelated individuals. Abundant cord blood beta clonotypes carried fewer insertions; young adult naive repertoires showed a weaker similar trend, while memory repertoires showed none.

The method behind the library was 5' RACE. The instrument was an Illumina HiSeq 2000. Template switching introduced a universal primer binding site; the final cDNA contained a unique molecular identifier, enabling accurate counting of TCR cDNA molecules. First-strand cDNA for TCR alpha and beta chains was synthesized from specific primers in the conserved constant-segment region. To control for contamination, each cDNA library was double barcoded with a SMART-Mk sample barcode plus Illumina barcodes. TruSeq adapter sequences, together with Illumina sample barcodes, were added in two successive PCR steps. TCR alpha and beta cDNA libraries were sequenced on the Illumina HiSeq platform with custom primers. The study's processing was this. Raw reads were processed with MiGEC to extract unique molecular identifiers, and MiXCR was used to determine CDR3 positions. For each individual, recombination models were inferred using an EM algorithm with the repgenHMM and IGoR tools. Shared clonotype analysis was performed with the tcR package in R, normalizing sharing by the product of cloneset sizes. To study raw recombination free of thymic and clonal selection effects, out-of-frame nonproductive sequences were analyzed. TCRdb reanalyzed the raw reads on its own, using fastp at Q25 for trimming and MiXCR for clone calling, and kept in-frame beta chains. Each entry merges the rows of one CDR3 protein and shows their most common DNA and genes. It is TCRdb's table, rather than the study itself, that gives the V and J calls and clone size. The sample includes roughly 540,000 distinct CDR3 sequences, with roughly 21% observed a single time. The ten largest make up 0.91% of the sample.

Trimming removed 5 bases from V and 5 bases from J, leaving 15 bases between the germline ends. From cysteine to phenylalanine, the CDR3 is 14 amino acids long. Only the CDR3 DNA stays, 42 bases, in frame from base 1. All donors were healthy Caucasians. The twin cohort comprised three pairs of female monozygotic twins, all aged roughly 18 to 30 years. Positive isolation kits from Invitrogen were used to isolate the CD4+ and CD8+ T cell populations. This clonotype came up many times. Its antigen is still unknown. Per-nucleotide qualities are absent, and no much larger clonotype sits a single base away. This sample was shared with a second study, whose subject was T cells expressing NK-cell markers. The second paper states: TCR beta-chain repertoires were profiled in sorted CD3+CD56+NKG2C+, CD3+CD56+NKG2C- and CD3+CD56-NKG2C+ T-cell subsets from seven or eight donors. Of the eight sequenced donors, seven were found to be HCMV-seropositive and one was found to be HCMV-seronegative. In several experiments an anti-gammadeltaTCR antibody was added to restrict sorting to alphabetaTCR-expressing T cells. In six donors, the dominant CD3+CD56+NKG2C+ clonotypes ranked among the top 10 CD8+ clonotypes, making up roughly 1.0-7.5% of CD8+ T cells. Those dominant clonotypes were again the most abundant among CD3+CD56-NKG2C+ cells in several donors, at about 28.3-65%. Whether the expanded NKG2C-expressing T cell clones were specific for HCMV antigens remained unclear. All eight donors whose samples were sequenced were randomly selected healthy volunteers, three of them men and five women. A commercial ELISA kit detecting HCMV-specific IgG in serum was used to determine HCMV serostatus. MIGEC was used to demultiplex reads and group reads by UMI, and MiTCR was used to assemble and quantify clonotypes. To exclude erroneous sequences, any TCR cDNA sequence not supported by at least two reads was discarded. The tcR package was used for downstream repertoire analysis, with clonotypes matched between fractions based on CDR3 nucleotide sequence plus V segment. VDJmatch was used to annotate antigen specificity against VDJdb, with one amino acid substitution in CDR3 allowed.

This clonotype originated in a woman aged 18-29 years in good health. Sequencing used CD4+ T cells sorted from blood. The V and J genes are TRBV12-3 or TRBV12-4 and TRBJ2-5, with the D gene call left open. The CDR3: CASSPRRVVETQYF. The nucleotide sequence is given as TGTGCCAGCAGTCCACGAAGGGTGGTCGAGACCCAGTACTTC.